The clone carrying this TCR beta chain was seen only once. Its antigen is unknown. CDR1 is MNHNY, CDR2 SVGAGI, per germline (reference sequence). This CDR3 comprises 11 residues. The V gene lost 6 bases and the J gene lost 6 bases, with 3 bases spanning the gap. These data originate in a study of T cell repertoires in cytomegalovirus infection. Overall study context: Public TCR beta signatures marked donors with CMV infection and the matching HLA.

Study observations and caveats: In two of eight donors, the top clonotype was HLA-C-restricted CMV-specific. Carriers of CMV and the relevant HLA type were discriminated by public TCR beta frequency.

TCRdb independently ran MiXCR on the reads; one entry per CDR3 protein. The table lists about 140,000 distinct CDR3 sequences, about 6.5% of them singletons. The TCR was taken from a human donor in good health (CMV status not recorded). Some clones in this sample may be carry-over from other donors' samples. Sequencing was done on a sample of PBMCs. The V call is TRBV6-6, the J call TRBJ1-6, with no clear D. In DNA, the CDR3 is TGTGCCAGCAGAAGTAATTCACCCCTCCACTTT. Translated: CASRSNSPLHF.